Listed below are T cell receptor beta chains from one sample, sequenced in a study of blood T cell repertoires in COVID-19. The assay was immunoSEQ multiplex PCR, and TCRdb's table has in-frame clones only and misses some. This table holds approximately 170,000 clones, roughly 90% found once. The sample was peripheral blood. These receptors all come from a man between 60 and 70 years old with active or convalescent COVID-19. CDR3s include the opening cysteine and the closing phenylalanine or tryptophan. Fields, in order: CDR3 length, J gene, clone size, D gene, V gene, CDR3 protein, CDR3 DNA. D genes are given only for firm matches. Not every row has a clone size; where given, it reads once, few, many or a size class.

len: 17; j_gene: TRBJ2-7; abundance: .; d_gene: TRBD1; v_gene: TRBV5-4; CDR3aa: CASSLAPRQGLGYEQYF; CDR3nt: TGTGCCAGCAGCTTGGCCCCTAGACAGGGGCTGGGCTACGAGCAGTACTTC
len: 12; j_gene: TRBJ2-1; abundance: .; d_gene: .; v_gene: TRBV11-3; CDR3aa: CASSSNLGEQFF; CDR3nt: TGTGCCAGCAGCTCTAATCTCGGGGAGCAGTTCTTC
len: 14; j_gene: TRBJ1-1; abundance: .; d_gene: .; v_gene: TRBV18; CDR3aa: CASSPPAGQLFAFF; CDR3nt: TGTGCCAGCTCACCACCGGCAGGGCAGTTGTTTGCTTTCTTT
len: 20; j_gene: TRBJ1-5; abundance: .; d_gene: .; v_gene: TRBV18; CDR3aa: CASSPNPGASGGISNQPQHF; CDR3nt: TGTGCCAGCTCACCGAATCCGGGCGCCTCCGGGGGAATTAGCAATCAGCCCCAGCATTTT
len: 15; j_gene: TRBJ1-1; abundance: .; d_gene: .; v_gene: TRBV19; CDR3aa: CASYHFDPMNTEAFF; CDR3nt: TGTGCCAGTTATCACTTTGATCCCATGAACACTGAAGCTTTCTTT
len: 14; j_gene: TRBJ2-3; abundance: once; d_gene: TRBD2; v_gene: TRBV10-3; CDR3aa: CAISDSGSTDTQYF; CDR3nt: TGTGCCATCAGTGATAGCGGGAGCACAGATACGCAGTATTTT
len: 15; j_gene: TRBJ2-3; abundance: .; d_gene: .; v_gene: TRBV6-5; CDR3aa: CASSYWGSTTDTQYF; CDR3nt: TGTGCCAGCAGTTACTGGGGCAGCACCACAGATACGCAGTATTTT
len: 14; j_gene: TRBJ2-7; abundance: .; d_gene: TRBD1; v_gene: TRBV2; CDR3aa: CASSLTGLRYEQYF; CDR3nt: TGTGCCAGCAGTCTGACAGGGTTGAGGTACGAGCAGTACTTC
len: 12; j_gene: TRBJ1-2; abundance: .; d_gene: .; v_gene: TRBV25-1; CDR3aa: CASSGPGQPYTF; CDR3nt: TGTGCCAGCAGTGGGCCGGGACAACCCTACACCTTC
len: 14; j_gene: TRBJ1-5; abundance: .; d_gene: TRBD1; v_gene: TRBV18; CDR3aa: CASSRDRADQPQHF; CDR3nt: TGTGCCAGCTCCCGTGACAGGGCGGACCAGCCCCAGCATTTT
len: 15; j_gene: TRBJ2-7; abundance: .; d_gene: TRBD1; v_gene: TRBV7-2; CDR3aa: CASSMYRGPGYEQYF; CDR3nt: TGTGCCAGCAGCATGTACAGGGGGCCCGGCTACGAGCAGTACTTC
len: 14; j_gene: TRBJ2-7; abundance: .; d_gene: TRBD1; v_gene: TRBV10-1; CDR3aa: CASSESTGAYEQYF; CDR3nt: TGCGCCAGCAGTGAGTCTACAGGGGCCTACGAGCAGTACTTC
len: 17; j_gene: TRBJ2-2; abundance: once; d_gene: TRBD1; v_gene: TRBV9; CDR3aa: CASSGPRDRGHTGELFF; CDR3nt: TGTGCCAGCAGCGGGCCCCGGGACAGGGGCCACACCGGGGAGCTGTTTTTT
len: 15; j_gene: TRBJ2-3; abundance: .; d_gene: TRBD1; v_gene: TRBV19; CDR3aa: CASSIDRQGQATQYF; CDR3nt: TGTGCCAGTAGTATAGATCGACAGGGTCAAGCTACGCAGTATTTT
len: 15; j_gene: TRBJ1-1; abundance: few; d_gene: .; v_gene: TRBV7-2; CDR3aa: CASSPLGVMNTEAFF; CDR3nt: TGTGCCAGCAGCCCCCTCGGGGTGATGAACACTGAAGCTTTCTTT
len: 16; j_gene: TRBJ1-2; abundance: .; d_gene: .; v_gene: TRBV10-3; CDR3aa: CAISEGYEAGAVGYTF; CDR3nt: TGTGCCATCAGTGAGGGGTATGAGGCAGGGGCGGTTGGCTACACCTTC
len: 13; j_gene: TRBJ2-7; abundance: .; d_gene: .; v_gene: TRBV6-5; CDR3aa: CASKTRNSYEQYF; CDR3nt: TGTGCCAGCAAGACAAGGAACTCCTACGAGCAGTACTTC
len: 15; j_gene: TRBJ2-7; abundance: .; d_gene: TRBD2; v_gene: TRBV7-2; CDR3aa: CASSSQAGGSYEQYF; CDR3nt: TGTGCCAGCAGCTCCCAAGCGGGAGGGTCCTACGAGCAGTACTTC
len: 15; j_gene: TRBJ2-5; abundance: .; d_gene: .; v_gene: TRBV30; CDR3aa: CAWSDFRGSQETQYF; CDR3nt: TGTGCCTGGAGTGACTTCAGGGGATCTCAAGAGACCCAGTACTTC
len: 15; j_gene: TRBJ1-3; abundance: .; d_gene: TRBD1; v_gene: TRBV5-1; CDR3aa: CASSLADRAGNTIYF; CDR3nt: TGCGCCAGCAGCTTGGCCGACAGGGCTGGAAACACCATATATTTT
len: 16; j_gene: TRBJ2-1; abundance: few; d_gene: TRBD1; v_gene: TRBV6-4; CDR3aa: CASSVGTGGILGEQFF; CDR3nt: TGTGCCAGCAGTGTGGGGACAGGGGGTATCCTGGGTGAGCAGTTCTTC
len: 14; j_gene: TRBJ1-1; abundance: once; d_gene: .; v_gene: TRBV11-2; CDR3aa: CASSLDQGFGEAFF; CDR3nt: TGTGCCAGCAGCTTAGATCAGGGGTTCGGTGAAGCTTTCTTT
len: 16; j_gene: TRBJ2-7; abundance: .; d_gene: .; v_gene: TRBV4-1; CDR3aa: CASSQDADSPSYEQYF; CDR3nt: TGCGCCAGCAGCCAAGATGCGGACTCTCCCTCCTACGAGCAGTACTTC
len: 13; j_gene: TRBJ2-1; abundance: .; d_gene: .; v_gene: TRBV5-8; CDR3aa: CASSLVSGGEQFF; CDR3nt: TGTGCCAGCAGCTTGGTTTCTGGAGGCGAGCAGTTCTTC
len: 15; j_gene: TRBJ2-1; abundance: .; d_gene: TRBD2; v_gene: TRBV11-3; CDR3aa: CASSFQRGGYNEQFF; CDR3nt: TGTGCCAGCAGCTTCCAGCGGGGGGGCTACAATGAGCAGTTCTTC
len: 14; j_gene: TRBJ2-3; abundance: .; d_gene: TRBD1; v_gene: TRBV6-5; CDR3aa: CASRGDRRTDTQYF; CDR3nt: TGTGCCAGCAGGGGGGACAGGAGAACAGATACGCAGTATTTT
len: 13; j_gene: TRBJ2-2; abundance: once; d_gene: .; v_gene: TRBV25-1; CDR3aa: CASSWGPTGELFF; CDR3nt: TGTGCCAGCAGCTGGGGGCCCACCGGGGAGCTGTTTTTT
len: 16; j_gene: TRBJ1-5; abundance: .; d_gene: TRBD1; v_gene: TRBV15; CDR3aa: CATSRSKGQANQPQHF; CDR3nt: TGTGCCACCAGCAGGTCAAAGGGACAGGCGAATCAGCCCCAGCATTTT
len: 15; j_gene: TRBJ1-2; abundance: .; d_gene: .; v_gene: TRBV6-5; CDR3aa: CASSRSRLGEYGYTF; CDR3nt: TGTGCCAGCAGCCGTTCACGACTTGGGGAGTACGGCTACACCTTC
len: 14; j_gene: TRBJ1-5; abundance: .; d_gene: .; v_gene: TRBV19; CDR3aa: CASTARVRGQPQHF; CDR3nt: TGTGCCAGTACCGCGAGGGTGAGAGGACAGCCCCAGCATTTT
len: 13; j_gene: TRBJ1-5; abundance: few; d_gene: .; v_gene: TRBV29-1; CDR3aa: CSVGEQGNQPQHF; CDR3nt: TGCAGCGTTGGAGAACAGGGTAATCAGCCCCAGCATTTT
len: 16; j_gene: TRBJ1-2; abundance: .; d_gene: TRBD1; v_gene: TRBV5-1; CDR3aa: CASSFFGQGADYGYTF; CDR3nt: TGCGCCAGCAGCTTCTTCGGACAGGGGGCGGACTATGGCTACACCTTC
len: 13; j_gene: TRBJ1-3; abundance: .; d_gene: .; v_gene: TRBV19; CDR3aa: CASSTGIGNTIYF; CDR3nt: TGTGCCAGTAGTACAGGGATTGGAAACACCATATATTTT
len: 17; j_gene: TRBJ2-3; abundance: .; d_gene: TRBD2; v_gene: TRBV19; CDR3aa: CASSPATSGGAADTQYF; CDR3nt: TGTGCCAGTAGTCCAGCCACTAGCGGGGGGGCCGCAGATACGCAGTATTTT
len: 13; j_gene: TRBJ1-2; abundance: .; d_gene: .; v_gene: TRBV6-5; CDR3aa: CASSSDKNYGYTF; CDR3nt: TGTGCCAGCAGTTCTGACAAGAACTATGGCTACACCTTC